Shown below are 5 T cell receptor beta chains from a single sample sequenced in a study of post-analysis software for immune sequencing data (dated by TCRdb to about 2015). The antigens of these receptors remain unknown. Libraries were made using PCR. The sample was run on an Illumina HiSeq 2500. To reduce PCR and sequencing biases, unique molecular identifiers were incorporated into the TCR beta cDNA libraries. TCRdb reworked the public reads: Q25 trimming with fastp, MiXCR clone assembly, productive beta chains retained. Each entry is one CDR3 protein sequence, shown with its most common DNA and genes. This sample has roughly 430,000 distinct CDR3 sequences in its table, and 39% of those were observed once. The ten largest clonotypes hold under 9% of the sample. Overall study outcomes, separate from this receptor: Patients showed significantly higher frequencies than controls for 4 or 5 TRBV segments, among them TRBV5-6, TRBV5-1 and TRBV20-1.

Sequencing was done on a sample of blood. The origin of the receptors is a girl under 10 years old with multiple sclerosis.

The chain joins TRBV18 to TRBJ2-3; TRBD1 is a possible D gene (5 bases). Trimming took off 6 bases at V and 4 bases at J, with 26 bases between the two ends. The CDR3 totals 18 residues. CDR1 KGHSH and CDR2 LQKENI come from the germline V gene. The CDR3 loop reads CASSRNEGQGKFPDTQYF. The CDR3 region has the DNA TGTGCCAGCTCGCGTAACGAAGGGCAGGGAAAATTTCCAGATACGCAGTATTTT.

This sequence joins TRBV20-1 and TRBJ2-3, with no clear D. Germline CDR1 reads DFQATT; CDR2 reads SNEGSKA (reference sequence). The V and J ends lost 0 bases and 0 bases respectively, with 16 bases between them. This CDR3 is 17 amino acids long. The CDR3 DNA sequence: TGCAGTGCTAGAGATCCCCTGGAGTTTCCTAGCACAGATACGCAGTATTTT. Translation: CSARDPLEFPSTDTQYF.

The rearrangement joins TRBV7-2 to TRBJ2-7; D not resolved. Trimming took 4 bases from V and 3 from J, leaving 10 bases between them. The CDR3 contains 13 residues. From germline, CDR1 is SGHTA and CDR2 FQGNSA. DNA for the CDR3: TGTGCCAGCAGCTCCTCGTACAGCTACGAGCAGTACTTC. Amino acids: CASSSSYSYEQYF.

This clonotype has more than one count but fewer than ten. This rearrangement joins TRBV30 to TRBJ2-5; D not resolved. The length of the CDR3 is 13 residues. Germline values: CDR1 GTSNPN, CDR2 SVGIG (reference sequence). V lost 5 bases to trimming and J lost 5 bases, with 15 bases between them. In DNA, the CDR3 is TGTGCCTGGGGAGAAGTAGTATGGGAGACCCAGTACTTC. Translated: CAWGEVVWETQYF.

The V and J genes are TRBV6-5 and TRBJ1-1; D may be TRBD1 (5 bases). The germline CDR1 and CDR2 sequences are MNHEY and SVGAGI. The V and J ends lost 8 bases and 5 bases respectively, with 15 bases between them. CDR3 length: 13 amino acids. For the CDR3, the DNA is TGTGCCAGCGTGAAGAGGGGCGGGACTGAAGCTTTCTTT. This translates into CASVKRGGTEAFF.